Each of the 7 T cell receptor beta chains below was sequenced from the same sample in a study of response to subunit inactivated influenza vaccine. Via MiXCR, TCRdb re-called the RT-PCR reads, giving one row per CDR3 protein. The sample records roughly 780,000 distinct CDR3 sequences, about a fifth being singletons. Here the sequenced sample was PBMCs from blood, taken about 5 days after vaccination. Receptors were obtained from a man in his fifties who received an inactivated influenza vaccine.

Here the CDR3 DNA reads TGCGCCAGCAGCCAAGATACTAGCGGGAGTTTCGACAATGAGCAGTTCTTC. This gives the protein CASSQDTSGSFDNEQFF. The chain links TRBV4-3 to TRBJ2-1; TRBD2 matches at 11 bases. Germline CDR1 is LGHNA and CDR2 is YSLEER. The CDR3 covers 17 residues. The J segment lost 5 bases and the V segment lost 0 bases, leaving 6 bases of the junction unmatched.

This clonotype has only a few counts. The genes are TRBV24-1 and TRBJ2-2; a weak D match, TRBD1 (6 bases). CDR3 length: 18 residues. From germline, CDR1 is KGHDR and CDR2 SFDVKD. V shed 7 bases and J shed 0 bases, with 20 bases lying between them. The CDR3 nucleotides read TGTGCCACCAGCCCGCCGGGACATCTACCCGCGAACACCGGGGAGCTGTTTTTT. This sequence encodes CATSPPGHLPANTGELFF.

The CDR3 region has the DNA TGTGCCAGCAGCTTCACAGCGGGGGGTCGAGAGACCCAGTACTTC. It specifies CASSFTAGGRETQYF. This chain uses TRBV7-2 with TRBJ2-5, with 9 bases aligning to TRBD2. The germline CDR1 and CDR2 sequences are SGHTA and FQGNSA. V shed 3 bases, J shed 4 bases, and the junction held 6 bases outside the gene matches. This CDR3 is built from 15 residues.

The CDR3 DNA reads TGCAGCGTTTTCTTGGGGACCGGGGAGCTGTTTTTT. This codes for CSVFLGTGELFF. The genes are TRBV29-1 and TRBJ2-2, with D hard to call. The CDR3 consists of 12 residues. V lost 5 bases and J lost 5, with 9 bases in between. The germline V gene encodes CDR1 SQVTM and CDR2 ANQGSEA.

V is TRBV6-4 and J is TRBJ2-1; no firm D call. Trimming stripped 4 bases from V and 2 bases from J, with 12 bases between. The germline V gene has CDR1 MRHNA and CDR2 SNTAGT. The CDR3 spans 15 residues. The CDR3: CASSGARGPYNEQFF. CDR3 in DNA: TGTGCCAGCAGTGGGGCCCGAGGCCCCTACAATGAGCAGTTCTTC.

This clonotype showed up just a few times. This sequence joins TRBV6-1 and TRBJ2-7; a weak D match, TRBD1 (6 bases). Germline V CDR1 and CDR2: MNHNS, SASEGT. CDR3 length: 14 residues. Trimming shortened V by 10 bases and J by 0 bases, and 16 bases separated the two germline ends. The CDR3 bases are TGTGCCACCCAGGGGACCTACAGCTCCTACGAGCAGTACTTC. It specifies CATQGTYSSYEQYF.

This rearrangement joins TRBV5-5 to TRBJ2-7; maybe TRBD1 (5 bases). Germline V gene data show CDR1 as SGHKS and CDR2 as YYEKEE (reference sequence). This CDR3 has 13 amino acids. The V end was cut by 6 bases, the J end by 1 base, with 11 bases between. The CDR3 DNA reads TGTGCCAGCAACCCCAGGGAATCCTACGAGCAGTACTTC. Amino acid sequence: CASNPRESYEQYF.